These 5 T cell receptor beta chains came from one sample sequenced in a study of blood T cell repertoires in COVID-19. Some clones are missing from TCRdb's copy, which holds only in-frame ones; the method was immunoSEQ multiplex PCR. The top ten hold approximately 11% of the sample, which has approximately 170,000 clones, roughly nine tenths seen once. The sequenced sample was peripheral blood. Receptors originate from a woman aged 60-75 years with COVID-19, enrolled during active disease.

This chain joins TRBV7-9 and TRBJ2-1; TRBD2 might be the D (6 bases). This CDR3 region has 17 residues. In germline, CDR1 is SEHNR, CDR2 FQNEAQ (reference sequence). V lost 4 bases, J lost 8 bases, and 24 bases lay in between. The CDR3 DNA is TGTGCCAGCAGCTCAATCATGGCCGGAGGGCTTGGGGATGAGCAGTTCTTC. Amino acids: CASSSIMAGGLGDEQFF.

The table lists this clone with a few counts. V is TRBV9 and J is TRBJ2-1, with 8 bases lining up with TRBD1. J was trimmed by 8 bases and V by 4 bases; bases with no gene match: 8. The length of the CDR3 is 14 residues. Germline-derived CDR1 and CDR2 are SGDLS and YYNGEE. In DNA form, the CDR3 reads TGTGCCAGCAGCCCCGGGACAGGTTTTCATGAGCAGTTCTTC. Translated: CASSPGTGFHEQFF. Based on the CDR3 plus reference TRBV9 and TRBJ2-1, the full variable domain is DSGVTQTPKHLITATGQRVTLRCSPRSGDLSVYWYQQSLDQGLQFLIQYYNGEERAKGNILERFSAQQFPDLHSELNLSSLELGDSALYFCASSPGTGFHEQFFGPGTRLTVL.

V gene TRBV30 combines with J gene TRBJ2-1; D remains unclear. Germline V gives CDR1 GTSNPN, CDR2 SVGIG (reference sequence). The CDR3 contains 12 residues. Trimming removed 3 bases at V and 12 bases at J, with 15 bases between. CDR3 protein: CAWSLNQAVQFF. The CDR3 bases are TGTGCCTGGAGCCTCAATCAGGCCGTGCAGTTCTTC.

This rearrangement joins TRBV4-3 to TRBJ2-7, with 11 nucleotides matching TRBD2. V lost 4 bases, J lost 6 bases, and 8 bases stayed unmatched. Germline CDR1 reads LGHNA; CDR2 reads YSLEER. The CDR3 sequence is 15 residues long. The CDR3 reads CASSRTSGSWGEQYF. For the CDR3, the DNA is TGCGCCAGCAGCCGGACTAGCGGGTCCTGGGGCGAGCAGTACTTC.

The chain links TRBV29-1 to TRBJ1-2; 8 nucleotides line up with TRBD1. This CDR3 is built from 15 residues. CDR1 and CDR2 (germline): SQVTM, ANQGSEA. Trimming removed 0 bases from V and 0 bases from J; junction bases left unmatched: 3. The CDR3 region has the DNA TGCAGCGTTGAAGATCAGGGGGCAGCTAACTATGGCTACACCTTC. This translates into CSVEDQGAANYGYTF.